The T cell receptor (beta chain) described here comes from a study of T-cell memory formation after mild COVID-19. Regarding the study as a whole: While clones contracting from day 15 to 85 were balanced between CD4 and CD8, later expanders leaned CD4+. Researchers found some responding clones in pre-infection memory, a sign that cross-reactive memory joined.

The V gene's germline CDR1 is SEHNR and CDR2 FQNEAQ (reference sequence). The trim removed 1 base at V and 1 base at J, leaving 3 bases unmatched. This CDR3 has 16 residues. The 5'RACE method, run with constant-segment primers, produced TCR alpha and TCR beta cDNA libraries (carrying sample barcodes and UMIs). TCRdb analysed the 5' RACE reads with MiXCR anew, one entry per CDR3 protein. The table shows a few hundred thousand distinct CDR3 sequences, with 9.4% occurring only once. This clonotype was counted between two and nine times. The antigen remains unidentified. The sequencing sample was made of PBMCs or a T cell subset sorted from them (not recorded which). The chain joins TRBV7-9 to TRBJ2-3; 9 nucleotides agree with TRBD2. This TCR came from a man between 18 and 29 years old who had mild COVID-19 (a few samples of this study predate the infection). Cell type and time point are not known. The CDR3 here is CASSLVASGGTDTQYF. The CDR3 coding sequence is TGTGCCAGCAGCTTAGTGGCTAGCGGGGGCACAGATACGCAGTATTTT.